The clone carrying this T cell receptor (beta chain) was counted a few times. Its antigen is not known. The V and J ends lost 8 bases and 8 bases respectively, with 18 bases between them. CDR3 size: 14 residues. Germline V gene lookup returns CDR1 MGHRA and CDR2 YSYEKL. Tagging with unique molecular identifiers was applied to individual cDNA molecules. MiXCR, run by TCRdb on the 5' RACE reads, gives a single entry per CDR3 protein. The sample consists of approximately 65,000 distinct CDR3 sequences, approximately 10% of them appearing once. The data belong to a study of early T cells in non-severe SARS-CoV-2 infection. Study background: Chains stayed unpaired after sequencing of bulk RNA from unsorted whole blood. Study-wide results and caveats: Database matching using VDJdb favored anti-spike CD8 responses, with private and CD4 specificities left missing.

The sequence was collected from an adult who was a healthcare worker with PCR-confirmed SARS-CoV-2 infection or an uninfected control (not recorded which). The rearrangement links TRBV4-1 to TRBJ1-4, with D perhaps TRBD1 (6 bases). The sample taken for sequencing was whole blood. The CDR3 loop is CASGMGARGEKLFF. As DNA, the CDR3 is TGCGCCAGCGGGATGGGGGCTAGAGGGGAAAAACTGTTTTTT.